This TCR beta chain was documented in a study of response to subunit inactivated influenza vaccine. Study-wide results and limits: Few additional T cells are recruited per seasonal influenza vaccination, authors suggested.

Details on this clonotype: What it binds is not known.

V dropped 4 bases and J dropped 4; count of bases not matched to a gene: 14. CDR3 length: 17 amino acids. One entry per CDR3 protein, called by TCRdb with MiXCR from the RT-PCR reads. In the table there are more than 400,000 distinct CDR3 sequences, approximately 11% of which are singletons. The sample in question was PBMCs from blood, obtained 40 to 50 days after vaccination. The rearrangement links TRBV12-3 or TRBV12-4 to TRBJ2-5; 8 positions agree with TRBD2. The sequence derives from a man aged 45-65 years who received an inactivated influenza vaccine. CDR3 coding DNA: TGTGCCAGCAGTTCTAACCCCGGGACTAGGATGGGAGAGACCCAGTACTTC. This encodes CASSSNPGTRMGETQYF.